This TCR beta chain is from a study of post-analysis software for immune sequencing data. Whole-study context: Courses of disease covered relapsing-remitting, secondary progressive and progressive-relapsing multiple sclerosis.

Every TCR beta cDNA library bore unique molecular identifiers. Some 450,000 cDNA molecules were recovered from an input of about 0.9 to 10 million T cells. TCRdb re-analysed the PCR reads in MiXCR, keeping a single row per CDR3 protein. Of 600,000 to 750,000 distinct CDR3 sequences in the sample, around 64% were seen once. Germline CDR1 reads MRHNA; CDR2 reads SNTAGT. V lost 0 bases to trimming and J lost 4 bases; unmatched junction nucleotides: 4. The CDR3 is 16 amino acids. In this sample, this clonotype turned up a few times. The antigen remains unidentified. Study conclusions and caveats: Versus controls, multiple sclerosis patients showed significantly lower diversity (normalized Chao1). Patients showed TRBV5-6, TRBV5-1 and TRBV20-1 among roughly five TRBV segments more frequent than in controls. By F measure, samples from a shared preparation batch strongly co-clustered.

The gene calls are TRBV6-4 and TRBJ2-5, with 11 nucleotides matching TRBD2. Sequenced material: blood. The sequence was obtained from a girl aged 2-10 years with multiple sclerosis. This CDR3 is CASSDSSSGGAETQYF. As DNA, the CDR3 is TGTGCCAGCAGTGACTCGAGTAGCGGGGGGGCAGAGACCCAGTACTTC.